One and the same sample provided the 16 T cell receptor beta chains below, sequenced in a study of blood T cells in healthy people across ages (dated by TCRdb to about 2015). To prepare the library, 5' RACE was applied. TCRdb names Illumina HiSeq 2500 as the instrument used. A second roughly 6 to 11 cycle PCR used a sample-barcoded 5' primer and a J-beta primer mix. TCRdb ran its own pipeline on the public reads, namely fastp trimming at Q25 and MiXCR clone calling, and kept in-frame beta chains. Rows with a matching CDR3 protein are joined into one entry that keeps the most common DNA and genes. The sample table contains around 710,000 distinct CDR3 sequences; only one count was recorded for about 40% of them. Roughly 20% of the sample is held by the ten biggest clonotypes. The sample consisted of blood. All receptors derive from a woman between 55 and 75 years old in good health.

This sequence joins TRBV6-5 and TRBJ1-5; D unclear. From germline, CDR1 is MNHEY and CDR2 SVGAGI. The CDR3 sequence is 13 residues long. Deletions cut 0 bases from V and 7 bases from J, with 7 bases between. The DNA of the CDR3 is TGTGCCAGCAGTTACTCGGCCGGGCAGCCCCAGCATTTT. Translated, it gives CASSYSAGQPQHF.

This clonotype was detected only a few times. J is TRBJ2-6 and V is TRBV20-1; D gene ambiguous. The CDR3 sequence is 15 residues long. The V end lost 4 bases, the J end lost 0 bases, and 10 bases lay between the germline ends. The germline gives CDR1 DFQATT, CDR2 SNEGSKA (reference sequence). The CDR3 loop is CSANWNYSGANVLTF. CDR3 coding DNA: TGCAGTGCTAACTGGAACTACTCTGGGGCCAACGTCCTGACTTTC.

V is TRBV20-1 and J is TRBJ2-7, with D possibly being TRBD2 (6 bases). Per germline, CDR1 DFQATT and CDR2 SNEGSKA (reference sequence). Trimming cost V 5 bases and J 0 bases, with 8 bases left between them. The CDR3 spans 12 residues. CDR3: CSAAGGSYEQYF. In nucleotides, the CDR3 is TGCAGTGCTGCCGGGGGCTCCTACGAGCAGTACTTC.

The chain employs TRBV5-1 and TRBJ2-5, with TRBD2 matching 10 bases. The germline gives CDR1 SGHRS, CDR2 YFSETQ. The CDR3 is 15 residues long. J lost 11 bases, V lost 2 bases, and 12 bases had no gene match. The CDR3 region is CASSFNSGGAYEQYF. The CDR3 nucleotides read TGCGCCAGCAGCTTTAACAGCGGGGGGGCCTATGAGCAGTACTTC.

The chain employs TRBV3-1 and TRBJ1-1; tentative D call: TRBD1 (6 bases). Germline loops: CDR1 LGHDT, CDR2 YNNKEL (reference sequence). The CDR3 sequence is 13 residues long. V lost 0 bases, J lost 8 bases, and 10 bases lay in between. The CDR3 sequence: CASSQEFQGEAFF. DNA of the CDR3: TGTGCCAGCAGCCAAGAGTTCCAGGGGGAAGCTTTCTTT. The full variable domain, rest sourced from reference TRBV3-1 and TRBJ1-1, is DTAVSQTPKYLVTQMGNDKSIKCEQNLGHDTMYWYKQDSKKFLKIMFSYNNKELIINETVPNRFSPKSPDKAHLNLHINSLELGDSAVYFCASSQEFQGEAFFGQGTRLTVV.

The DNA of the CDR3 is TGCAGCGCAGGGGCAGCTAACTATGGCTACACCTTC. Protein: CSAGAANYGYTF. The V gene is TRBV29-1, the J gene TRBJ1-2, with D maybe TRBD1 (6 bases). The germline gives CDR1 SQVTM, CDR2 ANQGSEA. CDR3 length: 12 amino acids. Trimming took 7 bases from V and 0 from J, leaving 9 bases between them.

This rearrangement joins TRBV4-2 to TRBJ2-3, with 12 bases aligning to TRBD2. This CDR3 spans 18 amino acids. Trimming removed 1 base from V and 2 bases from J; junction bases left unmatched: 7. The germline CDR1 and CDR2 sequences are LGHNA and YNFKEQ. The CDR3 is CASSQGGGLAGTTDTQYF. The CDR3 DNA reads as TGTGCCAGCAGCCAAGGGGGTGGACTAGCGGGAACCACAGATACGCAGTATTTT.

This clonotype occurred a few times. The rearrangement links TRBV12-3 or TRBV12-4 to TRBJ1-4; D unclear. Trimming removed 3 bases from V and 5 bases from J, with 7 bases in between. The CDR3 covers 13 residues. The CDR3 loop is CASSLTENEKLFF. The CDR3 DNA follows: TGTGCCAGCAGTTTGACGGAAAATGAAAAACTGTTTTTT.

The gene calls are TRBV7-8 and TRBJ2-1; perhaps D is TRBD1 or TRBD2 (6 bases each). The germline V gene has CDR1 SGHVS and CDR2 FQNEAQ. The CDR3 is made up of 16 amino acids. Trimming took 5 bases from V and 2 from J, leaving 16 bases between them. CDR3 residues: CASSRTSGATYNEQFF. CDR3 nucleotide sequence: TGTGCCAGCAGCCGGACTTCGGGGGCTACCTACAATGAGCAGTTCTTC.

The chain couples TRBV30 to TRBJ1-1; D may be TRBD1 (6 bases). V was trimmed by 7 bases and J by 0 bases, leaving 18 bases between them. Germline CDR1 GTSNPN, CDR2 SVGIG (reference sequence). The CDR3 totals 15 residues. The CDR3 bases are TGTGCCTACATCGGGACACCCATCATGAACACTGAAGCTTTCTTT. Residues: CAYIGTPIMNTEAFF.

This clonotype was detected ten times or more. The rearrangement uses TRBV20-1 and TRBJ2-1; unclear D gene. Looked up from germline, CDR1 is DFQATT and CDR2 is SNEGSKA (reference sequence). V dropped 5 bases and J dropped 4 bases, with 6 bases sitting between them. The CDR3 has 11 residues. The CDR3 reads CSARRYNEQFF. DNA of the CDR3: TGCAGTGCTCGCAGGTACAATGAGCAGTTCTTC.

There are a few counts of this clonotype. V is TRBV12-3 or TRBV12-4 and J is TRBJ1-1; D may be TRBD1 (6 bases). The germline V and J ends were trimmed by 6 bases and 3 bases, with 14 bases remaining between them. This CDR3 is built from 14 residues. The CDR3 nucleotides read TGTGCCAGCAGAACCGGGACACTCTACACTGAAGCTTTCTTT. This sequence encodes CASRTGTLYTEAFF.

The CDR3 nucleotides are TGTGCCAGCAGCCCCCCCTTGGGCAGGCTCTATGGCTACACCTTC. Amino acids: CASSPPLGRLYGYTF. This chain uses TRBV3-1 with TRBJ1-2, with no clear D. Germline CDR1 reads LGHDT; CDR2 reads YNNKEL (reference sequence). This CDR3 has 15 amino acids. Trimming removed 4 bases from V and 4 bases from J, with 16 bases in between. Together with reference TRBV3-1 and TRBJ1-2, the CDR3 gives the full variable domain: DTAVSQTPKYLVTQMGNDKSIKCEQNLGHDTMYWYKQDSKKFLKIMFSYNNKELIINETVPNRFSPKSPDKAHLNLHINSLELGDSAVYFCASSPPLGRLYGYTFGSGTRLTVV.

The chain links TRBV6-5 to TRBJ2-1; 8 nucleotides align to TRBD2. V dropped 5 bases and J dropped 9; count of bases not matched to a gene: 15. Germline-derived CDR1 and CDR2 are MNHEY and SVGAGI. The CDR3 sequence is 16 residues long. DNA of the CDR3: TGTGCCAGCAGTCTAAGACTTCGGGGGGGCCTTGGTGAGCAGTTCTTC. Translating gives CASSLRLRGGLGEQFF.

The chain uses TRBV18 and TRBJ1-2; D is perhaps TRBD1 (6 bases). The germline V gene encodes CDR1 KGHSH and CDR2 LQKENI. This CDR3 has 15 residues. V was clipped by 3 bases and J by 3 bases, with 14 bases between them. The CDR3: CASSPATGPDYGYTF. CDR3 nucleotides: TGTGCCAGCTCACCTGCTACAGGGCCCGACTATGGCTACACCTTC.

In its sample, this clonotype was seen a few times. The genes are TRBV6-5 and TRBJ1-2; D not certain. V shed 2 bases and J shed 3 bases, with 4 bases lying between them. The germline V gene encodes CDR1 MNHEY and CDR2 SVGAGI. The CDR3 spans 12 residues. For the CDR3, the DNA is TGTGCCAGCAGTTACCAGGACTATGGCTACACCTTC. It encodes CASSYQDYGYTF.